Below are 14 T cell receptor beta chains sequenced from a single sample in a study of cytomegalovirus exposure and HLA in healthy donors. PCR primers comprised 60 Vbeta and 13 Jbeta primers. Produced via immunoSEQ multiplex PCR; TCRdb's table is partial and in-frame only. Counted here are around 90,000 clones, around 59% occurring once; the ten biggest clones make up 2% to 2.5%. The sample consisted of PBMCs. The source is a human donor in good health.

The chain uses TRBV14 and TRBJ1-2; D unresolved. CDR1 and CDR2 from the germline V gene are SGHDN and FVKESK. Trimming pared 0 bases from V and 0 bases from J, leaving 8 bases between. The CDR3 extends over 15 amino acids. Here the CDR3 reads CASSQDSAANYGYTF. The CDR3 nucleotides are TGTGCCAGCAGCCAAGACAGCGCTGCTAACTATGGCTACACCTTC.

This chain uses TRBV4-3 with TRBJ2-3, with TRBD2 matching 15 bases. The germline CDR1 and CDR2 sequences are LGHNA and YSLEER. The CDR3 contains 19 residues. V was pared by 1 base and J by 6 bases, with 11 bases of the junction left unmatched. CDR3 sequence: CASSQARPGLAGGGDTQYF. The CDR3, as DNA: TGCGCCAGCAGCCAAGCCCGCCCGGGACTAGCGGGGGGAGGGGATACGCAGTATTTT.

The CDR3 coding sequence is TGTGCCAGCAGCCCAATGACAGTTTTCACAGATACGCAGTATTTT. It yields the protein CASSPMTVFTDTQYF. This sequence joins TRBV14 and TRBJ2-3; D possibly corresponds to TRBD1 (5 bases). Germline V gives CDR1 SGHDN, CDR2 FVKESK. V shed 4 bases and J shed 2 bases, with 13 bases lying between them. This CDR3 comprises 15 residues. Full variable domain (missing parts from reference TRBV14 and TRBJ2-3): EAGVTQFPSHSVIEKGQTVTLRCDPISGHDNLYWYRRVMGKEIKFLLHFVKESKQDESGMPNNRFLAERTGGTYSTLKVQPAELEDSGVYFCASSPMTVFTDTQYFGPGTRLTVL.

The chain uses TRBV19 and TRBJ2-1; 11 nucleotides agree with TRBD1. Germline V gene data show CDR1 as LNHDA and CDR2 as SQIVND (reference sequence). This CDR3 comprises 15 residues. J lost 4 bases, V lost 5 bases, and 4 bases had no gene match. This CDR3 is CASSDRDRGYNEQFF. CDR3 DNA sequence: TGTGCCAGTAGTGACCGGGACAGGGGGTACAATGAGCAGTTCTTC.

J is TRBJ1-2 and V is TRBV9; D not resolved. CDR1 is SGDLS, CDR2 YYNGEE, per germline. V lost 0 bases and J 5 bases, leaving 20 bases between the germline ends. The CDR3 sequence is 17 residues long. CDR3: CASSVAARTVPGYGYTF. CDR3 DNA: TGTGCCAGCAGCGTAGCTGCAAGGACTGTTCCTGGGTATGGCTACACCTTC.

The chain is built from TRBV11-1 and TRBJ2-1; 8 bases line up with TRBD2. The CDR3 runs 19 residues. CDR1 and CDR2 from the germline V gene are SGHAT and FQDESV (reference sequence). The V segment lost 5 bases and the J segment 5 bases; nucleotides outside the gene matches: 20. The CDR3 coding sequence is TGTGCCAGCAGCATCCTTAGGAGGGTAGCGGGGTTTTCTAACAATGAGCAGTTCTTC. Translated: CASSILRRVAGFSNNEQFF.

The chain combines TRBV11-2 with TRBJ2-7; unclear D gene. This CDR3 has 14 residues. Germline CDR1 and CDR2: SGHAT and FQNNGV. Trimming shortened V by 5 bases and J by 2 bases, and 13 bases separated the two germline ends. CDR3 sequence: CASSPERMAYEQYF. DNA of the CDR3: TGTGCCAGCAGCCCGGAGAGGATGGCCTACGAGCAGTACTTC.

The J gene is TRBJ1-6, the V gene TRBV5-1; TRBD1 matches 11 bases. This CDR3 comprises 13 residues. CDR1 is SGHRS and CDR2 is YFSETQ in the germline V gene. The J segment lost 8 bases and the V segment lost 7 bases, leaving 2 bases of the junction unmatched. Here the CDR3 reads CASGQGADSPLHF. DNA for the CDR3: TGCGCCAGCGGACAGGGGGCCGATTCACCCCTCCACTTT.

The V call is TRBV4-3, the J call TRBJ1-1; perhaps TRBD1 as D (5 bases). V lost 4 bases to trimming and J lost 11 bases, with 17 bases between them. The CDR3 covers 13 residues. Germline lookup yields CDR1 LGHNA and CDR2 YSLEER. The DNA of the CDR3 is TGCGCCAGCAGCCTAACAATGGGGGGTGACGCTTTCTTT. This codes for CASSLTMGGDAFF.

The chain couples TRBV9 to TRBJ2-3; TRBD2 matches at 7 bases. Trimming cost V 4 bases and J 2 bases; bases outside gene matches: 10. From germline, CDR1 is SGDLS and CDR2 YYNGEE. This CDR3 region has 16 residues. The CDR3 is CASSTALAAFTDTQYF. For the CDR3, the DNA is TGTGCCAGCAGCACGGCTCTAGCGGCTTTCACAGATACGCAGTATTTT. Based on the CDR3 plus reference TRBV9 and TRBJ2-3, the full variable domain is DSGVTQTPKHLITATGQRVTLRCSPRSGDLSVYWYQQSLDQGLQFLIQYYNGEERAKGNILERFSAQQFPDLHSELNLSSLELGDSALYFCASSTALAAFTDTQYFGPGTRLTVL.

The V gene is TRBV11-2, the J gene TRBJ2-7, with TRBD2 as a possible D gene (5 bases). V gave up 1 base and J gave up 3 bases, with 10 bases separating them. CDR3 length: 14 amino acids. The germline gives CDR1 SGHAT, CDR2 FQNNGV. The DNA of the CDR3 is TGTGCCAGCAGCTTAGGGGTCGGGGACTACGAGCAGTACTTC. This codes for CASSLGVGDYEQYF.

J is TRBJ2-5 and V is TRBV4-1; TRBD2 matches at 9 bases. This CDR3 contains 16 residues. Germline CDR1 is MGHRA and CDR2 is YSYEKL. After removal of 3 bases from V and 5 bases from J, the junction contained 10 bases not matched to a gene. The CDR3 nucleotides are TGCGCCAGCAGCCATTTTGGGGCTAGCGGGGACGAGACCCAGTACTTC. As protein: CASSHFGASGDETQYF.

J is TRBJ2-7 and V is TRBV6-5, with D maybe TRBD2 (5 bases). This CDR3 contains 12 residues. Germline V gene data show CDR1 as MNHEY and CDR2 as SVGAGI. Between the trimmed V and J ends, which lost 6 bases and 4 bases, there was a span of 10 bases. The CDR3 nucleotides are TGTGCCAGCAGCCGGGATGAGTACGAGCAGTACTTC. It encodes CASSRDEYEQYF.

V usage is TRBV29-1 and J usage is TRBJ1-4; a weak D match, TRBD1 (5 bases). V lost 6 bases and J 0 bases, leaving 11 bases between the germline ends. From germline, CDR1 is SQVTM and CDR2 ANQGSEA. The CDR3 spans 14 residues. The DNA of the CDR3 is TGCAGCGTGACAGAGACTGCAACTAATGAAAAACTGTTTTTT. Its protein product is CSVTETATNEKLFF.